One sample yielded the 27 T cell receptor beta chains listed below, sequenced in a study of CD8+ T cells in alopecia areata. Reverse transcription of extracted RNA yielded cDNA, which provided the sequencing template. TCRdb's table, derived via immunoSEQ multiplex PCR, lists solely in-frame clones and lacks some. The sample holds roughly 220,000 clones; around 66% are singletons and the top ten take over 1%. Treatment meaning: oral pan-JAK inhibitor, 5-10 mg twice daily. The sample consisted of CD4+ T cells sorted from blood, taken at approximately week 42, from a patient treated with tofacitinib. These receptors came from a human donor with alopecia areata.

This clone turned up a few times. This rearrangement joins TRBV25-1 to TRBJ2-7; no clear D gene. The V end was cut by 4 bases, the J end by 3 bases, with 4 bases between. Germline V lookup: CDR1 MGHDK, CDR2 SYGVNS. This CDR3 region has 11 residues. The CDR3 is CASSVIYEQYF. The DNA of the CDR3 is TGTGCCAGCAGTGTTATCTACGAGCAGTACTTC.

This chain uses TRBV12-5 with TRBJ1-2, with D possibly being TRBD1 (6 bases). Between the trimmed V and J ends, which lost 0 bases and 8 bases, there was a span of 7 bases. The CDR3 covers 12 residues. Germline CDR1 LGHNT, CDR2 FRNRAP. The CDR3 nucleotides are TGTGCTAGTGGTTTGGTACAGGGAGGCTACACCTTC. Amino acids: CASGLVQGGYTF.

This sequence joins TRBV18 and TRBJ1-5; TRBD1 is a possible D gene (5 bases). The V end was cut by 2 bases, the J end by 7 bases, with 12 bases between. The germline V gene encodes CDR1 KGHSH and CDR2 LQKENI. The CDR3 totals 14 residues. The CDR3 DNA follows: TGTGCCAGCTCACCAGCGGGGCATTTCCAGCCCCAGCATTTT. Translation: CASSPAGHFQPQHF.

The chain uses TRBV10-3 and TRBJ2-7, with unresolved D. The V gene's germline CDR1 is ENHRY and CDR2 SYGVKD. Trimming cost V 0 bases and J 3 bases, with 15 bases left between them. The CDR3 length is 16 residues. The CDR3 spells CAISESPAPENYEQYF. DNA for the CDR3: TGTGCCATCAGTGAGTCCCCTGCGCCCGAGAACTACGAGCAGTACTTC.

CDR3 sequence reads: CASSEGGTYEQYF. The CDR3 region has the DNA TGCGCCAGCAGCGAGGGGGGCACGTACGAGCAGTACTTC. This chain connects TRBV5-1 to TRBJ2-7; either TRBD1 or TRBD2 may supply D (6 bases each). The germline CDR1 and CDR2 sequences are SGHRS and YFSETQ. Trimming stripped 4 bases from V and 4 bases from J, with 12 bases between. The CDR3 runs 13 residues.

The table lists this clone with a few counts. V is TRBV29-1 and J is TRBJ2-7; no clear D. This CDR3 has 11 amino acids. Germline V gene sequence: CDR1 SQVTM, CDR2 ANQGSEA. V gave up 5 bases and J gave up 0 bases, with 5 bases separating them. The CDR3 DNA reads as TGCAGCGTTCAGTCCTCCTACGAGCAGTACTTC. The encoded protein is CSVQSSYEQYF.

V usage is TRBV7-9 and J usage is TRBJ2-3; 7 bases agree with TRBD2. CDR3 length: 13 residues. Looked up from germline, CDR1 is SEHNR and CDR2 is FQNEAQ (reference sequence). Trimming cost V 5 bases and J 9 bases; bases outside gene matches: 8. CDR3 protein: CASSPWGAGTQYF. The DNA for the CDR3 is TGTGCCAGCAGCCCCTGGGGAGCGGGGACGCAGTATTTT.

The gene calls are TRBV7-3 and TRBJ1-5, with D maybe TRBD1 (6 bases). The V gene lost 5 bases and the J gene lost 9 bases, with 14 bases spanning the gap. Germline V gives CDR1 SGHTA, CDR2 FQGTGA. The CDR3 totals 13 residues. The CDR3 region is CASSTHRGSPQHF. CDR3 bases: TGTGCCAGCAGCACACATAGGGGGTCGCCCCAGCATTTT.

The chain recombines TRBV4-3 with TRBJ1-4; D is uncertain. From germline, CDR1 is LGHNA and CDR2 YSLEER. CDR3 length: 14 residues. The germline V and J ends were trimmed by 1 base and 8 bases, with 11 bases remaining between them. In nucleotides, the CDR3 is TGCGCCAGCAGCCAAGTAATCTCCTCCGAAAAACTGTTTTTT. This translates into CASSQVISSEKLFF.

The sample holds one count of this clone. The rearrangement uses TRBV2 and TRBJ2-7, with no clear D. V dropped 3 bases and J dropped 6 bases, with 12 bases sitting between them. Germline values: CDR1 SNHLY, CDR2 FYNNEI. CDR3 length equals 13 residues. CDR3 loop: CASSDGWKAEQYF. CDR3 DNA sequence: TGTGCCAGCAGTGATGGATGGAAAGCCGAGCAGTACTTC.

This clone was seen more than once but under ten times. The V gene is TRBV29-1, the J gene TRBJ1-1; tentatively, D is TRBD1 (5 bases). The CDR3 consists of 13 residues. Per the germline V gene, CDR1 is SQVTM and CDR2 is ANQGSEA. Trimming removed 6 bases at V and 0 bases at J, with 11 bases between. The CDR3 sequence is CSVERTLNTEAFF. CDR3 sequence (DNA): TGCAGCGTGGAACGGACATTGAACACTGAAGCTTTCTTT.

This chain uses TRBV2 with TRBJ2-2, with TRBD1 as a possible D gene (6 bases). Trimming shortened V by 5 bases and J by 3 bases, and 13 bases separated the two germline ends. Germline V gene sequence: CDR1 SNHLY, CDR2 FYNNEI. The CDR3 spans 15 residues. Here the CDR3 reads CASSLQGSDTGELFF. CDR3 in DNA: TGTGCCAGCAGTCTACAGGGCTCGGACACCGGGGAGCTGTTTTTT.

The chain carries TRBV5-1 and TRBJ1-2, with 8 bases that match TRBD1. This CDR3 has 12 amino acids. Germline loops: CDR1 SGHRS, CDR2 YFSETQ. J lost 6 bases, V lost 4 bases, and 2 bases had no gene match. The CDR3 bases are TGCGCCAGCAGCGTGACAGGGGATGGCTACACCTTC. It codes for CASSVTGDGYTF.

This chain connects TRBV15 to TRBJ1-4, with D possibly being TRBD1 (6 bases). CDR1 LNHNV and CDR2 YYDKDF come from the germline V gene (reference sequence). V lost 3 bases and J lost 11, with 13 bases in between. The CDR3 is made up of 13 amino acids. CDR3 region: CATSRESRGKLFF. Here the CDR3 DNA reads TGTGCCACCAGCAGGGAATCCAGGGGTAAACTGTTTTTT.

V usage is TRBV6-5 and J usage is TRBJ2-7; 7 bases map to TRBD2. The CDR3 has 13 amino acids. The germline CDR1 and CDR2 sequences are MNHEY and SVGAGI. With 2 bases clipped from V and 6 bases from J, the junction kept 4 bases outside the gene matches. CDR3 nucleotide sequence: TGTGCCAGCAGTTACCTGACTAGCTCCGAGCAGTACTTC. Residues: CASSYLTSSEQYF.

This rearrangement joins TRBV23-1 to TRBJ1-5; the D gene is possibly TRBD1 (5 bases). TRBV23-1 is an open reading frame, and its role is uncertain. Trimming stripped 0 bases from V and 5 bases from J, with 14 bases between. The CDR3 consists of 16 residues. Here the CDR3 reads CASSQSLFRDYQPQHF. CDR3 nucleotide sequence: TGCGCCAGCAGTCAATCCTTGTTCAGGGACTATCAGCCCCAGCATTTT.

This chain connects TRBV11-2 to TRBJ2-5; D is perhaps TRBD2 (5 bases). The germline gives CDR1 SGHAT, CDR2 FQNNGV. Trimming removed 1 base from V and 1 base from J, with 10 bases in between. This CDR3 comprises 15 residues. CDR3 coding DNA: TGTGCCAGCAGCTTAGTACTAGGGCCCCAAGAGACCCAGTACTTC. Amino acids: CASSLVLGPQETQYF.

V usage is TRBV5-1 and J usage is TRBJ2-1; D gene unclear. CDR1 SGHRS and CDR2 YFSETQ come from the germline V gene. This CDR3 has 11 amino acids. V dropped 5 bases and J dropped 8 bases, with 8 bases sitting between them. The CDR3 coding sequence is TGCGCCAGCAGAGGGAACTATGAGCAGTTCTTC. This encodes CASRGNYEQFF.

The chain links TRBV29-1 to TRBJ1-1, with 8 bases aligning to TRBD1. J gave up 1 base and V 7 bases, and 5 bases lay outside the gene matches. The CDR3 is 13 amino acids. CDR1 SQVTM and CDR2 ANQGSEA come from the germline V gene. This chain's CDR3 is CSASGQANTEAFF. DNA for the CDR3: TGCAGCGCATCGGGACAGGCGAACACTGAAGCTTTCTTT. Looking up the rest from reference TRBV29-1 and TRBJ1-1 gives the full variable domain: SAVISQKPSRDICQRGTSLTIQCQVDSQVTMMFWYRQQPGQSLTLIATANQGSEATYESGFVIDKFPISRPNLTFSTLTVSNMSPEDSSIYLCSASGQANTEAFFGQGTRLTVV.

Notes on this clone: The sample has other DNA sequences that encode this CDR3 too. In nucleotides, the CDR3 is TGCAGCGCAAGACAGGGGGGCGGCTACACCTTC. It specifies CSARQGGGYTF. J is TRBJ1-2 and V is TRBV29-1, with TRBD1 matching 9 bases. Losses at the gene ends were 7 bases for V and 8 bases for J; bases not matched to a gene: 5. This CDR3 comprises 11 residues. CDR1 SQVTM and CDR2 ANQGSEA come from the germline V gene.

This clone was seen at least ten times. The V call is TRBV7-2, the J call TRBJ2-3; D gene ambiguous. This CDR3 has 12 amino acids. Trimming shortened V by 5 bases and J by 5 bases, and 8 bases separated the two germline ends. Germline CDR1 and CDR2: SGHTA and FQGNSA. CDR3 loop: CASSPSRDTQYF. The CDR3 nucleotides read TGTGCCAGCAGCCCCTCCAGAGATACGCAGTATTTT.

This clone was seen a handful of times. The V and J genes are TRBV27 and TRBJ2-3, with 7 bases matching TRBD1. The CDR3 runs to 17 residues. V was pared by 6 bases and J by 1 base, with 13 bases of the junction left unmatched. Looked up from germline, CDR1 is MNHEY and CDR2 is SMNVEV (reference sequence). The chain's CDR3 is CASSPTTGSLGTDTQYF. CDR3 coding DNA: TGTGCCAGCAGCCCGACGACAGGGTCACTAGGCACAGATACGCAGTATTTT.

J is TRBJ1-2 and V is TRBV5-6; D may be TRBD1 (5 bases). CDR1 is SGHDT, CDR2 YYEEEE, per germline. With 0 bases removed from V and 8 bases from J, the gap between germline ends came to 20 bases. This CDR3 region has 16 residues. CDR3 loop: CASSLAGGRDSEGYTF. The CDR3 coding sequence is TGTGCCAGCAGCTTGGCGGGCGGCAGGGACTCGGAGGGCTACACCTTC.

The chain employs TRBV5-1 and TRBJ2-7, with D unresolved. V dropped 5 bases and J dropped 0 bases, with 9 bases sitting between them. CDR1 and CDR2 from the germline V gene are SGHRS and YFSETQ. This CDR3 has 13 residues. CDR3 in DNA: TGCGCCAGCAGAGTGGGCGCCTCCTACGAGCAGTACTTC. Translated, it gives CASRVGASYEQYF. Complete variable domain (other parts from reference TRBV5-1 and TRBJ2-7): KAGVTQTPRYLIKTRGQQVTLSCSPISGHRSVSWYQQTPGQGLQFLFEYFSETQRNKGNFPGRFSGRQFSNSRSEMNVSTLELGDSALYLCASRVGASYEQYFGPGTRLTVT.

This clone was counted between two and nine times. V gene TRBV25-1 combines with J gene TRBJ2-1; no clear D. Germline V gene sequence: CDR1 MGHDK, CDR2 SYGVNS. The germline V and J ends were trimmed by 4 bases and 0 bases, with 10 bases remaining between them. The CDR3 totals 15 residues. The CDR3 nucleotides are TGTGCCAGCAGTGCTATCCGGAGCTCCTACAATGAGCAGTTCTTC. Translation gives CASSAIRSSYNEQFF.

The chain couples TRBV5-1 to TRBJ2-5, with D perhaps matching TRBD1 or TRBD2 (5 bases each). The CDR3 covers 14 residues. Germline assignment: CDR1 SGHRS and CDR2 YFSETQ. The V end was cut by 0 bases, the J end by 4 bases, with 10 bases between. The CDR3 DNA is TGCGCCAGCAGCTTGGAGCCGGGGACAGAGACCCAGTACTTC. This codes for CASSLEPGTETQYF.

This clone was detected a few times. CDR3 loop: CASTLDGGTDTQYF. The DNA of the CDR3 is TGTGCCAGCACCCTAGACGGGGGCACAGATACGCAGTATTTT. The gene calls are TRBV7-2 and TRBJ2-3, with a possible D match to TRBD2 (5 bases). The CDR3 runs 14 residues. CDR1 and CDR2 (germline): SGHTA, FQGNSA. V was pared by 7 bases and J by 1 base, with 12 bases between.